Each of the 21 T cell receptor beta chains below was sequenced from the same sample in a study of cytomegalovirus exposure and HLA in healthy donors. PCR involved 60 Vbeta and 13 Jbeta primers. Sequencing used immunoSEQ multiplex PCR; TCRdb keeps in-frame clones, though not all of them. The sample holds about 200,000 clones, about 81% seen once. The sequenced material came from PBMCs. The origin of the receptors is a man aged 40-49 years in good health and CMV-seropositive.

V and J are TRBV2 and TRBJ1-5, with a tentative D call TRBD1 (5 bases). The CDR3 has 15 residues. V lost 8 bases, J lost 0 bases, and 14 bases lay in between. CDR1 is SNHLY, CDR2 FYNNEI, per germline. The CDR3: CASLRGDYSNQPQHF. DNA for the CDR3: TGTGCCAGCCTTCGGGGGGACTATAGCAATCAGCCCCAGCATTTT.

This clone was recorded a few times. The V call is TRBV5-4, the J call TRBJ2-7, with 10 bases matching TRBD1. Losses at the gene ends were 3 bases for V and 2 bases for J; bases not matched to a gene: 11. Germline assignment: CDR1 SGHNT and CDR2 YYREEE (reference sequence). There are 17 residues in the CDR3. DNA of the CDR3: TGTGCCAGCAGCTCAGGAGGGACAGGGGAAGTGACCTACGAGCAGTACTTC. Translating gives CASSSGGTGEVTYEQYF.

Here the CDR3 DNA reads TGTGCCAGCAGCAAGCTTAGCGGGATGTATCACGGGGAGCTGTTTTTT. It is translated as CASSKLSGMYHGELFF. The genes are TRBV5-4 and TRBJ2-2, with 8 bases aligning to TRBD2. The germline V gene encodes CDR1 SGHNT and CDR2 YYREEE (reference sequence). V lost 4 bases, J lost 7 bases, and 12 bases stayed unmatched. The CDR3 is made up of 16 amino acids.

V usage is TRBV14 and J usage is TRBJ1-5; the match to TRBD1 covers 9 bases. CDR1 and CDR2 from the germline V gene are SGHDN and FVKESK. This CDR3 is built from 14 residues. J was trimmed by 4 bases and V by 4 bases; bases with no gene match: 2. As DNA, the CDR3 is TGTGCCAGCAGCCTGACAGGGGGTAATCAGCCCCAGCATTTT. It yields the protein CASSLTGGNQPQHF.

Remarks on this clone: Its ends do not fully match the called genes, so a read error is possible. This chain links TRBV19 with TRBJ1-1; D ambiguous. CDR3 length equals 8 residues. Germline V gene sequence: CDR1 LNHDA, CDR2 SQIVND (reference sequence). Here the CDR3 reads CASRCEIF. CDR3 in DNA: TGTGCCAGTAGGTGCGAGATCTTT.

V gene TRBV30 combines with J gene TRBJ1-1; tentative D call: TRBD1 (5 bases). CDR1 and CDR2 (germline): GTSNPN, SVGIG (reference sequence). CDR3 length: 13 residues. V gave up 8 bases and J gave up 0 bases, with 13 bases separating them. This CDR3 reads CAATRQMNTEAFF. CDR3 nucleotide sequence: TGTGCCGCAACCAGACAGATGAACACTGAAGCTTTCTTT.

The rearrangement joins TRBV4-2 to TRBJ2-3; D possibly corresponds to TRBD2 (6 bases). V gave up 4 bases and J gave up 0 bases, with 20 bases separating them. Looked up from germline, CDR1 is LGHNA and CDR2 is YNFKEQ. The CDR3 length is 18 residues. The CDR3 coding sequence is TGTGCCAGCAGCCTGAGTACGTCTCGCGGGACTAGCACAGATACGCAGTATTTT. Translating gives CASSLSTSRGTSTDTQYF.

The rearrangement joins TRBV27 to TRBJ2-7; TRBD1 might be the D (5 bases). This CDR3 is 12 amino acids long. V was trimmed by 3 bases and J by 5 bases, leaving 8 bases between them. In germline, CDR1 is MNHEY, CDR2 SMNVEV (reference sequence). The chain's CDR3 is CASSFQGHEQYF. CDR3 nucleotides: TGTGCCAGCAGTTTCCAGGGCCACGAGCAGTACTTC.

This clone was counted a single time. CDR3 loop: CASSQQRGAGVNTQYF. CDR3 in DNA: TGCGCCAGCAGCCAACAAAGAGGGGCAGGGGTCAATACGCAGTATTTT. The chain links TRBV4-1 to TRBJ2-3, with D perhaps TRBD1 (6 bases). The CDR3 is 16 amino acids. In germline, CDR1 is MGHRA, CDR2 YSYEKL. Trimming shortened V by 2 bases and J by 7 bases, and 19 bases separated the two germline ends.

J is TRBJ1-3 and V is TRBV7-9; tentative D call: TRBD1 (5 bases). Trimming removed 4 bases from V and 5 bases from J, with 12 bases in between. Germline values: CDR1 SEHNR, CDR2 FQNEAQ (reference sequence). The CDR3 totals 14 residues. The CDR3 DNA is TGTGCCAGCAGCTCGGGCCAGGACAGAAACACCATATATTTT. This gives the protein CASSSGQDRNTIYF.

This chain uses TRBV18 with TRBJ1-5; D remains unclear. The germline gives CDR1 KGHSH, CDR2 LQKENI. The V end lost 3 bases, the J end lost 4 bases, and 7 bases lay between the germline ends. The CDR3 extends over 13 amino acids. CDR3 DNA sequence: TGTGCCAGCTCACCTTTACAGAATCAGCCCCAGCATTTT. Its translation is CASSPLQNQPQHF.

The chain links TRBV6-1 to TRBJ2-4, with D tentatively TRBD2 (6 bases). The V end lost 0 bases, the J end lost 0 bases, and 18 bases lay between the germline ends. The CDR3 extends over 19 amino acids. Looked up from germline, CDR1 is MNHNS and CDR2 is SASEGT. In DNA, the CDR3 is TGTGCCAGCAGTGAAGCGCTGGGCGGGGTAATGCTAGCCAAAAACATTCAGTACTTC. Translating gives CASSEALGGVMLAKNIQYF.

DNA of the CDR3: TGCGCCAGCAGCCCGGACAGGGGAGTATCTGGGGCCAACGTCCTGACTTTC. Translated, it gives CASSPDRGVSGANVLTF. This chain joins TRBV5-1 and TRBJ2-6, with 9 bases lining up with TRBD1. CDR3 length: 17 amino acids. V was pared by 4 bases and J by 1 base, with 6 bases of the junction left unmatched. CDR1 SGHRS and CDR2 YFSETQ come from the germline V gene.

Worth noting for this clone: In the same sample, other DNA sequences code for this CDR3. The chain carries TRBV27 and TRBJ2-7, with 9 positions matching TRBD1. The CDR3 spans 14 residues. Unmatched junction bases numbered 2, after V lost 3 bases and J lost 2 bases. CDR1 and CDR2 (germline): MNHEY, SMNVEV (reference sequence). CDR3 bases: TGTGCCAGCAGTTTGGGACAGGGAACCTACGAGCAGTACTTC. Translation gives CASSLGQGTYEQYF.

The chain links TRBV5-1 to TRBJ2-7; 8 bases map to TRBD2. CDR1 SGHRS and CDR2 YFSETQ come from the germline V gene. This CDR3 has 14 amino acids. The ends lost 4 bases at V and 4 bases at J; junction bases unmatched: 7. The CDR3 nucleotides are TGCGCCAGCAGCACAACGGGGGGGGCTTACGAGCAGTACTTC. This encodes CASSTTGGAYEQYF. The full variable domain, in which reference TRBV5-1 and TRBJ2-7 provide the parts outside the CDR3, is KAGVTQTPRYLIKTRGQQVTLSCSPISGHRSVSWYQQTPGQGLQFLFEYFSETQRNKGNFPGRFSGRQFSNSRSEMNVSTLELGDSALYLCASSTTGGAYEQYFGPGTRLTVT.

V gene TRBV27 combines with J gene TRBJ1-1; 8 bases agree with TRBD1. Germline lookup yields CDR1 MNHEY and CDR2 SMNVEV (reference sequence). The ends lost 5 bases at V and 4 bases at J; junction bases unmatched: 6. The CDR3 runs to 14 residues. The CDR3 sequence is CASSKDRAVTEAFF. In DNA form, the CDR3 reads TGTGCCAGCAGTAAGGACAGGGCGGTCACTGAAGCTTTCTTT.

This clone was observed a few times. CDR3 in amino acids: CASSLKGGRNEQYF. CDR3 bases: TGTGCCAGCAGCTTGAAAGGGGGCCGGAACGAGCAGTACTTC. The chain recombines TRBV5-4 with TRBJ2-7; 7 bases line up with TRBD1. The CDR3 runs to 14 residues. CDR1 is SGHNT, CDR2 YYREEE, per germline (reference sequence). V lost 1 base, J lost 5 bases, and 6 bases stayed unmatched.

V and J are TRBV2 and TRBJ1-2; D possibly corresponds to TRBD1 (6 bases). Between the trimmed V and J ends, which lost 4 bases and 5 bases, there was a span of 17 bases. The germline CDR1 and CDR2 sequences are SNHLY and FYNNEI. This CDR3 has 15 residues. CDR3 in DNA: TGTGCCAGCAGTGTAGGACAGTCGTCTAGGTATGGCTACACCTTC. It codes for CASSVGQSSRYGYTF.

DNA for the CDR3: TGTGCCAGCAGTTTATGGGGGGGCGCCTATGGCTACACCTTC. Translating it yields CASSLWGGAYGYTF. V usage is TRBV27 and J usage is TRBJ1-2; D might be TRBD1 (6 bases). Germline V gene sequence: CDR1 MNHEY, CDR2 SMNVEV (reference sequence). The CDR3 runs 14 residues. V lost 1 base, J lost 4 bases, and 10 bases lay in between.

For the CDR3, the DNA is TGCGCCAGCTGTATACAGGGGGCCCAAGAGACCCAGTACTTC. As protein: CASCIQGAQETQYF. The J gene is TRBJ2-5, the V gene TRBV5-1, with 9 positions matching TRBD1. Germline V CDR1 and CDR2: SGHRS, YFSETQ. The V gene end was trimmed by 7 bases and the J gene end by 1 base; junction bases not matched to a gene: 5. This CDR3 contains 14 residues.

A remark on this clone: Other nucleotide sequences from this sample produce the same CDR3. V usage is TRBV5-1 and J usage is TRBJ2-7; D call uncertain. V lost 0 bases, J lost 1 base, and 8 bases lay in between. The CDR3 is 14 amino acids. Germline V gives CDR1 SGHRS, CDR2 YFSETQ. The CDR3 DNA reads as TGCGCCAGCAGCTTGGCGGGTGGGTCCTACGAGCAGTACTTC. This sequence encodes CASSLAGGSYEQYF.